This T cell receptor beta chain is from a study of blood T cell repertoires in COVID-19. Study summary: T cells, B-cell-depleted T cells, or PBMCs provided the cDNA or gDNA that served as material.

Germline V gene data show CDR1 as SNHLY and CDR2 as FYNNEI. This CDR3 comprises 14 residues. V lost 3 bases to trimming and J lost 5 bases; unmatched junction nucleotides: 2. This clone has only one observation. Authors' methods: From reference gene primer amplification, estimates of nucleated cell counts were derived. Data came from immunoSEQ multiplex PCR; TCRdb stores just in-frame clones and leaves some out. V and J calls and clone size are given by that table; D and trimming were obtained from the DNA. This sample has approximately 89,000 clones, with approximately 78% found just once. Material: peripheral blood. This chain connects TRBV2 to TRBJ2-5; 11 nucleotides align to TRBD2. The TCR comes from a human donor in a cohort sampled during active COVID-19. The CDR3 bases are TGTGCCAGCAGTGACCGGACTAGCGGGGAGACCCAGTACTTC. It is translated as CASSDRTSGETQYF.